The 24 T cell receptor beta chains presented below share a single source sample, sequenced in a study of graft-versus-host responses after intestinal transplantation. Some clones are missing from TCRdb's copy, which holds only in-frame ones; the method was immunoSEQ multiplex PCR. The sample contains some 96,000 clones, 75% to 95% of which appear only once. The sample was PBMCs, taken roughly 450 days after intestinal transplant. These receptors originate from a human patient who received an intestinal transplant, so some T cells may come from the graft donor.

The CDR3 nucleotides are TGTGCCAGCAACCCGCCGGTCTCTGGAAACACCATATATTTT. It yields the protein CASNPPVSGNTIYF. The J gene is TRBJ1-3, the V gene TRBV11-2; no definite D call. The CDR3 runs to 14 residues. The germline gives CDR1 SGHAT, CDR2 FQNNGV. V was trimmed by 7 bases and J by 0 bases, leaving 10 bases between them.

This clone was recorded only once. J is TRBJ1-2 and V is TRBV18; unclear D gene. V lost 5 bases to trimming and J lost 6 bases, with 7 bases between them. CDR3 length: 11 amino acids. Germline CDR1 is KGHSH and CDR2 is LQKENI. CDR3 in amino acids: CASSGRDGYTF. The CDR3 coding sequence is TGTGCCAGCTCAGGAAGGGATGGCTACACCTTC.

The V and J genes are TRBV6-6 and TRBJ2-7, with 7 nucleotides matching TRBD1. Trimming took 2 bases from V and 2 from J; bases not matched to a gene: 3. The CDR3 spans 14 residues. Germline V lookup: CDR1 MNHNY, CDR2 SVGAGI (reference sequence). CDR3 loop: CASSYGQGAYEQYF. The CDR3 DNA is TGTGCCAGCAGTTACGGGCAGGGGGCCTACGAGCAGTACTTC.

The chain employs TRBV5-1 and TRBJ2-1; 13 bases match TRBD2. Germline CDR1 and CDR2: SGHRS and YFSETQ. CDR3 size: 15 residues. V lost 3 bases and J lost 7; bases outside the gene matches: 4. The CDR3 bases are TGCGCCAGCAGCTCGGGGACTAGCGGGGTTAATGAGCAGTTCTTC. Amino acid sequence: CASSSGTSGVNEQFF.

The DNA of the CDR3 is TGTGCCAGTAGTCCGAGTAATTCACCCCTCCACTTT. Its translation is CASSPSNSPLHF. This chain connects TRBV19 to TRBJ1-6; D is uncertain. The CDR3 consists of 12 residues. Trimming pared 5 bases from V and 6 bases from J, leaving 5 bases between. Germline V gives CDR1 LNHDA, CDR2 SQIVND (reference sequence).

DNA of the CDR3: TGTGCCATCAGTGTGGGGTCTCAGGGGGAAGGGCCCACTGAAGCTTTCTTT. Amino acids: CAISVGSQGEGPTEAFF. This sequence joins TRBV10-3 and TRBJ1-1; 7 bases match TRBD1. Germline lookup yields CDR1 ENHRY and CDR2 SYGVKD. This CDR3 has 17 residues. The trim removed 4 bases at V and 4 bases at J, leaving 15 bases unmatched.

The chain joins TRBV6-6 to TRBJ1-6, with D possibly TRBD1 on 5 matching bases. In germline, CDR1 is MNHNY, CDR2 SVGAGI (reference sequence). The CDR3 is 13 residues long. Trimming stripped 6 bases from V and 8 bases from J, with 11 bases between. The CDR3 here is CASSHGGDSPLHF. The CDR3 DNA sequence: TGTGCCAGCAGCCACGGGGGGGATTCACCCCTCCACTTT.

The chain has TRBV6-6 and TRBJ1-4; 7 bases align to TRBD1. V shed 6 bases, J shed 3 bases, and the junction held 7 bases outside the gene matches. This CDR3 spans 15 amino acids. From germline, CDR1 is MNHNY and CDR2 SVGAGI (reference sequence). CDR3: CASSQGQSANEKLFF. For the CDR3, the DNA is TGTGCCAGCAGCCAGGGACAGTCGGCTAATGAAAAACTGTTTTTT.

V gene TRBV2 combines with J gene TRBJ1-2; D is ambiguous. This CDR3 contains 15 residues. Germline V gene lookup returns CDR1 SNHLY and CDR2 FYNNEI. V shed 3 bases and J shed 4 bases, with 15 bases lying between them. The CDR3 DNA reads TGTGCCAGCAGTGATGTGTGGAGTAGCAGCTATGGCTACACCTTC. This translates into CASSDVWSSSYGYTF.

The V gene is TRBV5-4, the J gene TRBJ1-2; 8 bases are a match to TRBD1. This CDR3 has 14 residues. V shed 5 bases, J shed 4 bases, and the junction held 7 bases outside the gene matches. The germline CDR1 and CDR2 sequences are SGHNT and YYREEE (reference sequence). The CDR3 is CASRARDRSYGYTF. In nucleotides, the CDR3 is TGTGCCAGCAGGGCCAGGGACAGGAGCTATGGCTACACCTTC. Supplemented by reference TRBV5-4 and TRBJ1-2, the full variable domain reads ETGVTQSPTHLIKTRGQQVTLRCSSQSGHNTVSWYQQALGQGPQFIFQYYREEENGRGNFPPRFSGLQFPNYSSELNVNALELDDSALYLCASRARDRSYGYTFGSGTRLTVV.

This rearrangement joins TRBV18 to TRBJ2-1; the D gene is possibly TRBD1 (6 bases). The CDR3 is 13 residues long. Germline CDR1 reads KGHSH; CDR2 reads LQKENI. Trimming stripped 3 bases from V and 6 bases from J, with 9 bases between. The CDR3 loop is CASSPTGGNEQFF. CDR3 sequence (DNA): TGTGCCAGCTCACCGACAGGAGGCAATGAGCAGTTCTTC. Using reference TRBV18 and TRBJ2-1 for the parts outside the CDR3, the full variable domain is NAGVMQNPRHLVRRRGQEARLRCSPMKGHSHVYWYRQLPEEGLKFMVYLQKENIIDESGMPKERFSAEFPKEGPSILRIQQVVRGDSAAYFCASSPTGGNEQFFGPGTRLTVL.

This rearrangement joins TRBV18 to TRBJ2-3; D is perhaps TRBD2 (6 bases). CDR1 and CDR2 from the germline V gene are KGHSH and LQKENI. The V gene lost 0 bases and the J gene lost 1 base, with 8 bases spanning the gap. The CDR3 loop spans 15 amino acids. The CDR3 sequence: CASSPPRGGTDTQYF. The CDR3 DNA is TGTGCCAGCTCACCACCGCGGGGTGGCACAGATACGCAGTATTTT.

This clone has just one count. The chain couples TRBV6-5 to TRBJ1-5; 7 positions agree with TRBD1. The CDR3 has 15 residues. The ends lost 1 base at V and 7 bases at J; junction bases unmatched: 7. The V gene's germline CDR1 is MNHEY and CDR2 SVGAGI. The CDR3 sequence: CASSYLQGPDQPQHF. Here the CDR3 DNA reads TGTGCCAGCAGTTACTTACAGGGGCCCGACCAGCCCCAGCATTTT.

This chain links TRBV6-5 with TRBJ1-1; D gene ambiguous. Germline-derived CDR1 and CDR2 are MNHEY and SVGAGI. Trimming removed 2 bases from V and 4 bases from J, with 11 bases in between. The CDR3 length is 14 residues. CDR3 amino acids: CASSYGGLGTEAFF. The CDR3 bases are TGTGCCAGCAGTTACGGAGGGCTGGGCACTGAAGCTTTCTTT.

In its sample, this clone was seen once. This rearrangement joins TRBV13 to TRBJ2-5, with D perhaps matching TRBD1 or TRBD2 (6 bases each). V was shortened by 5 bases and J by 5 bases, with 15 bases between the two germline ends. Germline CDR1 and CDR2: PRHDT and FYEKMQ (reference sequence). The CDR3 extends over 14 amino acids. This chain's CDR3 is CASSPRGGLETQYF. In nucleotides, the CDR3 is TGTGCCAGCAGCCCGAGAGGGGGGCTCGAGACCCAGTACTTC.

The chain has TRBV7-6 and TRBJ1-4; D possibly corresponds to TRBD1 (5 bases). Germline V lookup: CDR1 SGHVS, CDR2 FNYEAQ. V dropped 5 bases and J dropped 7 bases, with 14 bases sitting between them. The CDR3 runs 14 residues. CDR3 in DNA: TGTGCCAGCAGCGTTGCGGGGGAGGGTGAAAAACTGTTTTTT. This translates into CASSVAGEGEKLFF.

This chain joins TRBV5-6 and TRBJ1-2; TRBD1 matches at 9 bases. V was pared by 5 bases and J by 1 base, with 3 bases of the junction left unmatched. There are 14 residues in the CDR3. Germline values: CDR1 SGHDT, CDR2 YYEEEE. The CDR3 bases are TGTGCCAGCAGGGGGACAGGGAATAACTATGGCTACACCTTC. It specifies CASRGTGNNYGYTF.

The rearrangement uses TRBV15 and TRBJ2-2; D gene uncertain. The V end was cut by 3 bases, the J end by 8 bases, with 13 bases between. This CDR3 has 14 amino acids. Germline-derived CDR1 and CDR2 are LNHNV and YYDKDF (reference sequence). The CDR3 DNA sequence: TGTGCCACCAGCAGCGTCCTTGTAGGGGGGGAGCTGTTTTTT. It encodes CATSSVLVGGELFF.

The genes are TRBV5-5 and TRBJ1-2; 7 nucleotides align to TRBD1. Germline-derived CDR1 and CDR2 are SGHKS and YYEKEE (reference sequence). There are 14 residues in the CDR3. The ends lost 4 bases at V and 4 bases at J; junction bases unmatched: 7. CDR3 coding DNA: TGTGCCAGCAGCCCCGGACAGGACTTCTATGGCTACACCTTC. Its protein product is CASSPGQDFYGYTF.

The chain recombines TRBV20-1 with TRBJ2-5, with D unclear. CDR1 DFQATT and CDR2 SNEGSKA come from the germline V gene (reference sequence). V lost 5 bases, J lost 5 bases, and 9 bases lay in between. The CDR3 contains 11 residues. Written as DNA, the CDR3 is TGCAGTGCTGGGAAAGAGGAGACCCAGTACTTC. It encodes CSAGKEETQYF.

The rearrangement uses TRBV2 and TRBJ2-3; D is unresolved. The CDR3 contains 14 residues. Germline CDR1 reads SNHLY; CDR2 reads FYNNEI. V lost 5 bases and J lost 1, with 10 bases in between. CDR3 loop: CASSLRLGTDTQYF. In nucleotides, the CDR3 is TGTGCCAGCAGTTTGAGATTGGGCACAGATACGCAGTATTTT.

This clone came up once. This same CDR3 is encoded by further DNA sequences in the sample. The CDR3 DNA is TGTGCCAGCAGCAGGACAGCCAACTATGGCTACACCTTC. As protein: CASSRTANYGYTF. The rearrangement joins TRBV6-5 to TRBJ1-2; D may be TRBD1 (6 bases). Germline V gene sequence: CDR1 MNHEY, CDR2 SVGAGI. V shed 6 bases and J shed 2 bases, with 10 bases lying between them. The CDR3 spans 13 residues.

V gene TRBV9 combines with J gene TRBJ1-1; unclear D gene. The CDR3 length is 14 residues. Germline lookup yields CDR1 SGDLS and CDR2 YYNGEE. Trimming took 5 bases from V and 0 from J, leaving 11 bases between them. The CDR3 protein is CASSLNPVNTEAFF. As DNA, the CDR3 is TGTGCCAGCAGTCTCAACCCCGTGAACACTGAAGCTTTCTTT.

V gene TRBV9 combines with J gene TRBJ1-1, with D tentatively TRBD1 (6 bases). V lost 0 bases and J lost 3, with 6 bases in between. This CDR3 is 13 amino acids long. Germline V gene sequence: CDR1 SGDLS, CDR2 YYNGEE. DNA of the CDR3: TGTGCCAGCAGCGTAGAGGGGGACACTGAAGCTTTCTTT. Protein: CASSVEGDTEAFF.